This is a list of T cell receptor beta chains from one sample in a study of patients and donors after allogeneic stem cell transplantation. TCRdb reprocessed the RT-PCR reads with MiXCR, giving one entry per CDR3 protein. In the table there are approximately 210,000 distinct CDR3 sequences, 40% to 45% of which are singletons. The sample consisted of blood, either unsorted or a sorted T cell fraction (not recorded which). The receptors shown here come from a human donor who was either an allogeneic HSCT recipient or a stem cell or donor lymphocyte infusion donor (not recorded which). It is not recorded whose cells these are; they may come from a transplant donor. Each CDR3 is given with its conserved first and last residue. The D gene is left open where the match is weak. Expanded clones are given a class, and other clones once, few, many or no size at all.

j_gene,d_gene,v_gene,abundance,CDR3aa,CDR3nt
TRBJ2-5,TRBD2,TRBV7-8,-,CASSLVLAGGGETQYF,TGTGCCAGCAGCTTAGTTCTAGCGGGAGGGGGAGAGACCCAGTACTTC
TRBJ1-1,-,TRBV12-3/TRBV12-4,few,CASSLPLQGRTEAFF,TGTGCCAGCAGTCTACCATTACAGGGTAGGACTGAAGCTTTCTTT
TRBJ1-1,-,TRBV2,few,CASSELGAEAFF,TGTGCCAGCAGTGAATTGGGTGCTGAAGCTTTCTTT
TRBJ1-2,-,TRBV9,-,CASSVALRETANGYTF,TGTGCCAGCAGCGTAGCCCTCCGGGAGACAGCGAATGGCTACACCTTC
TRBJ1-2,-,TRBV7-3,-,CASSLTGAENYGYTF,TGTGCCAGCAGCTTAACTGGGGCCGAAAACTATGGCTACACCTTC
TRBJ2-1,-,TRBV7-2,-,CASSLVNLQWEQFF,TGTGCCAGCAGCTTAGTTAACCTTCAGTGGGAGCAGTTCTTC
TRBJ2-7,-,TRBV12-3/TRBV12-4,few,CASGGRPGSYEQYF,TGTGCCAGCGGGGGACGGCCCGGCTCCTACGAGCAGTACTTC
TRBJ2-2,-,TRBV4-1,-,CASSQAQRDLNTGELFF,TGCGCCAGCAGCCAAGCTCAACGGGACTTGAACACCGGGGAGCTGTTTTTT
TRBJ2-1,-,TRBV29-1,once,CSVGPRGNEQFF,TGCAGCGTTGGGCCCCGGGGAAATGAGCAGTTCTTC
TRBJ1-2,-,TRBV6-1,few,CASSEGFGTANRYGYTF,TGTGCCAGCAGTGAAGGATTTGGCACGGCAAACCGCTATGGCTACACCTTC
TRBJ2-7,-,TRBV27,few,CASSGTGTYEQYF,TGTGCCAGCAGCGGTACAGGGACCTACGAGCAGTACTTC
TRBJ2-5,-,TRBV4-2,-,CASSPSPWRTQETQYF,TGTGCCAGCAGCCCCAGCCCTTGGCGGACCCAAGAGACCCAGTACTTC
TRBJ2-1,-,TRBV4-3,-,CATAPGLNSYNEQFF,TGCGCCACCGCCCCAGGACTAAACTCCTACAATGAGCAGTTCTTC
TRBJ2-3,-,TRBV11-1,-,CASSALGDTQYF,TGTGCCAGCAGCGCCCTGGGAGATACGCAGTATTTT
TRBJ2-3,-,TRBV28,-,CASSPRTEADTQYF,TGTGCCAGCAGTCCGCGGACTGAGGCGGATACGCAGTATTTT
TRBJ2-3,TRBD2,TRBV5-1,-,CASSPRGETDTQYF,TGCGCCAGCAGCCCCCGGGGGGAAACAGATACGCAGTATTTT
TRBJ2-1,TRBD2,TRBV6-5,-,CASSYAKSSGRVYNEQFF,TGTGCCAGCAGTTACGCTAAATCTAGCGGGAGAGTCTACAATGAGCAGTTCTTC
TRBJ2-7,TRBD2,TRBV28,-,CASSLGTSGRGEQYF,TGTGCCAGCAGTTTAGGGACTAGCGGGAGAGGCGAGCAGTACTTC
TRBJ1-6,-,TRBV27,-,CASSSPGRGNSPLHF,TGTGCCAGCAGTTCCCCCGGCAGGGGAAATTCACCCCTCCACTTT
TRBJ1-4,TRBD1,TRBV5-1,many,CASSLGDRDNEKLFF,TGCGCCAGCAGCTTGGGAGACAGGGATAATGAAAAACTGTTTTTT
TRBJ1-2,-,TRBV15,-,CATSREYRVGDYGYTF,TGTGCCACCAGCAGAGAGTACAGGGTAGGGGACTATGGCTACACCTTC
TRBJ1-2,-,TRBV15,-,CATSRGQNYGYTF,TGTGCCACCAGCAGAGGACAAAACTATGGCTACACCTTC
TRBJ2-1,TRBD1,TRBV5-1,-,CASTSTGGGIGEQFF,TGCGCCAGCACCTCCACAGGGGGCGGAATCGGTGAGCAGTTCTTC
TRBJ1-1,-,TRBV25-1,few,CASRVGGGNTEAFF,TGTGCCAGCCGAGTGGGGGGAGGGAACACTGAAGCTTTCTTT
TRBJ1-1,-,TRBV5-6,few,CASSLRLVIENTEAFF,TGTGCCAGCAGCCTTAGGCTGGTCATAGAGAACACTGAAGCTTTCTTT